This entry is about one T cell receptor beta chain. This specimen belongs to a study of blood T cell repertoires in COVID-19. On the study more broadly: Samples representing acute and convalescent COVID-19 were sourced from the United States, Italy and Spain.

Enrollees, about 18 to 95 years old, lived in approximately 24 US areas. Authors' analysis steps: Estimated nucleated cell counts came from reference gene primer amplification. Measured with immunoSEQ multiplex PCR; TCRdb has only the in-frame clones, and not every one. The V and J calls and the clone size are those of that table, but D and trimming were determined from the DNA. The sample carries about 300,000 clones, around 90% recorded once. The clonotype originates from a woman aged 40 to 50 who had recovered from COVID-19. Sequenced material: PBMCs or T cells enriched from blood (not recorded which).

The CDR3 loop is CASSDFQRGVPEETQYF. DNA for the CDR3: TGTGCCAGCAGTGATTTTCAGCGGGGGGTCCCAGAAGAGACCCAGTACTTC. This chain connects TRBV6-1 to TRBJ2-5; 9 bases match TRBD2. J gave up 3 bases and V 3 bases, and 11 bases lay outside the gene matches. This CDR3 comprises 17 residues. Per the germline V gene, CDR1 is MNHNS and CDR2 is SASEGT.